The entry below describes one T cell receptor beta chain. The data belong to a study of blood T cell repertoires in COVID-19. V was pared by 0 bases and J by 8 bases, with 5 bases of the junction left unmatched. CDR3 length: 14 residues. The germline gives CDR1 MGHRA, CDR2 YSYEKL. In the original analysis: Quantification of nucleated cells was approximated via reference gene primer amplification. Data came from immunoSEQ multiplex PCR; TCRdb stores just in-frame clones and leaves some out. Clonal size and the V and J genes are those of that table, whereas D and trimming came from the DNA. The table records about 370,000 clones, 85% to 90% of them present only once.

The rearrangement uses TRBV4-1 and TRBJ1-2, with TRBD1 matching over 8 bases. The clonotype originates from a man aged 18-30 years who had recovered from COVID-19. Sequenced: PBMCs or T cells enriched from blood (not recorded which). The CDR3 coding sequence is TGCGCCAGCAGCCAAGAAATAGGACAGGGCGGCTACACCTTC. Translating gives CASSQEIGQGGYTF.